This T cell receptor beta chain is drawn from a study of shared clonotypes between healthy human individuals. Broader study findings: With several donors compared, approximately 5% of naive CD4 clonotypes were shared.

Details on this clone: Its antigen is unknown.

The CDR3 contains 15 residues. CDR1 MGHRA and CDR2 YSYEKL come from the germline V gene. Trimming took 1 base from V and 7 from J; bases not matched to a gene: 9. Data came from immunoSEQ multiplex PCR; TCRdb stores just in-frame clones and leaves some out. The data show some 2,000,000 clones, about 95% seen once. In the naive CD8 group, cells lacked CD45RO and were positively selected for CCR7, so terminally differentiated effector memory CD45RA+ cells were left out. Within Nashville, Tennessee resided all donors, each a Caucasian adult. The sequenced sample was naive CD8+ T cells sorted from blood. The receptor was derived from a man younger than 35 in good health. J is TRBJ2-7 and V is TRBV4-1; TRBD1 matches at 8 bases. This chain's CDR3 is CASSQVQGGVGEQYF. The CDR3 DNA reads as TGCGCCAGCAGCCAAGTACAGGGGGGAGTGGGGGAGCAGTACTTC.